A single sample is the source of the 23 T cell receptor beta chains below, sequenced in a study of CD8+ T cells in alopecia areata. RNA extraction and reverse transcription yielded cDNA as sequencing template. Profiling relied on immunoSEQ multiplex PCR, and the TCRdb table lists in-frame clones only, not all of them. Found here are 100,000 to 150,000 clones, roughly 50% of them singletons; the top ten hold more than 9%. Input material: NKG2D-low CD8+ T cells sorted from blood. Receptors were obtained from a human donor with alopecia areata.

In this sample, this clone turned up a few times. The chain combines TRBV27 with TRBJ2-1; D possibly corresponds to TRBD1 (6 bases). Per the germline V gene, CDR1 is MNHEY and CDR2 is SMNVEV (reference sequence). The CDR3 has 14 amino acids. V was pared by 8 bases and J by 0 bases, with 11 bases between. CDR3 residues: CASWDTSSYNEQFF. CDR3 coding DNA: TGTGCCAGCTGGGACACGAGCTCCTACAATGAGCAGTTCTTC.

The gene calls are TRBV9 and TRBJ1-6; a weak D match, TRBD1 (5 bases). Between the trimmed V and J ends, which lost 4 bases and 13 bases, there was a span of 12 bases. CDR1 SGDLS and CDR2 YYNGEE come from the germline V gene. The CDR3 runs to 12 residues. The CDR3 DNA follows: TGTGCCAGCAGCCGCGGGGGTAATCCCCTCCACTTT. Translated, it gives CASSRGGNPLHF.

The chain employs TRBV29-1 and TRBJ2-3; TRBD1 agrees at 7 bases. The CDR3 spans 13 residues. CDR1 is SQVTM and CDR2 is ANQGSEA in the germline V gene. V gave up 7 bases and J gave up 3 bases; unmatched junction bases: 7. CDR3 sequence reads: CSAPDRETDTQYF. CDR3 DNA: TGCAGCGCCCCCGACAGGGAAACAGATACGCAGTATTTT.

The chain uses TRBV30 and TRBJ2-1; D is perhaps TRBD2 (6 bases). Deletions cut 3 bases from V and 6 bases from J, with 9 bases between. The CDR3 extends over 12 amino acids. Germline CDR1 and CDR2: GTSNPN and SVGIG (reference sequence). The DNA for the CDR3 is TGTGCCTGGAGCCGGGGGTCCAATGAGCAGTTCTTC. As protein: CAWSRGSNEQFF.

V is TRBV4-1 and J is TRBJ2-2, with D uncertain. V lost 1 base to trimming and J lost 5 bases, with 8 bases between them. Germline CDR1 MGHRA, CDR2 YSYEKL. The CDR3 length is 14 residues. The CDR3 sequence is CASSQAPETGELFF. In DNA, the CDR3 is TGCGCCAGCAGCCAAGCCCCAGAGACCGGGGAGCTGTTTTTT.

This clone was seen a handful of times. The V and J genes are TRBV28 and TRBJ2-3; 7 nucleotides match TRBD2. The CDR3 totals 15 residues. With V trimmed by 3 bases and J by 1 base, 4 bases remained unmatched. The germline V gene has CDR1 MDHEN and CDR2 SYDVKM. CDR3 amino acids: CASSFSGRGTDTQYF. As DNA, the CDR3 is TGTGCCAGCAGTTTCTCGGGGAGGGGCACAGATACGCAGTATTTT.

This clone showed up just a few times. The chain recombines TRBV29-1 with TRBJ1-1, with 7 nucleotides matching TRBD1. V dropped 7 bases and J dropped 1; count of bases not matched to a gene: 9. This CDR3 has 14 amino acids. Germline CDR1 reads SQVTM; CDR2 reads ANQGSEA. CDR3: CSADREGGNTEAFF. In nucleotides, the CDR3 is TGCAGCGCAGACAGGGAGGGAGGGAACACTGAAGCTTTCTTT. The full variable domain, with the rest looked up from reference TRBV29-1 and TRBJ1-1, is SAVISQKPSRDICQRGTSLTIQCQVDSQVTMMFWYRQQPGQSLTLIATANQGSEATYESGFVIDKFPISRPNLTFSTLTVSNMSPEDSSIYLCSADREGGNTEAFFGQGTRLTVV.

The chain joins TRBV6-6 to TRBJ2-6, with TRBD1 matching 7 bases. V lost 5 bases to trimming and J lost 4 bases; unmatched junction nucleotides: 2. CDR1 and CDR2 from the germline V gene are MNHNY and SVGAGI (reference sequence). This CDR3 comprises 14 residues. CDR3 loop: CASSGTAGANVLTF. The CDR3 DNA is TGTGCCAGCAGTGGGACAGCAGGGGCCAACGTCCTGACTTTC.

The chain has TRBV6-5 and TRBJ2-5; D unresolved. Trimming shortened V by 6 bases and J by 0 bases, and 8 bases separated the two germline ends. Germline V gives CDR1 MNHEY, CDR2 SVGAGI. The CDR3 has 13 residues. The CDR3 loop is CASRQRDQETQYF. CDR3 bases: TGTGCCAGCAGACAACGGGACCAAGAGACCCAGTACTTC.

The CDR3 DNA follows: TGTGCCAGCGTTGCAAATGAGCAGTTCTTC. Translation gives CASVANEQFF. This chain joins TRBV2 and TRBJ2-1, with unresolved D. V was pared by 8 bases and J by 7 bases, with 6 bases between. Germline CDR1 and CDR2: SNHLY and FYNNEI. The CDR3 is made up of 10 amino acids.

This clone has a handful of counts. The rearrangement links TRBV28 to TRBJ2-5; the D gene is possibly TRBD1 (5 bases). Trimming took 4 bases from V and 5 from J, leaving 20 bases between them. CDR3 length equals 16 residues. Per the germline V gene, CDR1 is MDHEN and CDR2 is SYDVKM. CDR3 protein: CASSSRGASLSETQYF. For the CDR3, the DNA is TGTGCCAGCAGTTCCCGTGGGGCCAGTTTGTCGGAGACCCAGTACTTC.

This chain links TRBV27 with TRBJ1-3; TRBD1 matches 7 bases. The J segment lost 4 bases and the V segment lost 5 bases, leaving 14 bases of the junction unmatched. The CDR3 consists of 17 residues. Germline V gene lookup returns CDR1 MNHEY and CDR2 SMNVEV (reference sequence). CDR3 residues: CASSGPRGLGLGNTIYF. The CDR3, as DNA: TGTGCCAGCAGTGGCCCGAGGGGGCTAGGCTTGGGAAACACCATATATTTT.

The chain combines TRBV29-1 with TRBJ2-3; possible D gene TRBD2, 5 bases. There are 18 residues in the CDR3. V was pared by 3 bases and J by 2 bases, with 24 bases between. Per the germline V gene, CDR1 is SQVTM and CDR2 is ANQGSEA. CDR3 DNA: TGCAGCGTTGAGGGTCTGAGGGCGTCGGCGCTAAACACAGATACGCAGTATTTT. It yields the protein CSVEGLRASALNTDTQYF.

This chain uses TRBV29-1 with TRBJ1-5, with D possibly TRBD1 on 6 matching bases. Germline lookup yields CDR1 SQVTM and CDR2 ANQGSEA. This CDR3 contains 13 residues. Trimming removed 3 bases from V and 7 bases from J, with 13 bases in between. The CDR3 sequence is CSVDAGVGQPQHF. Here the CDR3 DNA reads TGCAGCGTTGACGCAGGGGTCGGGCAGCCCCAGCATTTT.

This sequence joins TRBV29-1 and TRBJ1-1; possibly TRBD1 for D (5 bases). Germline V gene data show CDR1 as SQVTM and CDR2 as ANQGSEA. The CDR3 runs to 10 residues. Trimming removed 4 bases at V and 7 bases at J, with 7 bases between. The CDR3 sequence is CSVVQGEAFF. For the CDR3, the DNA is TGCAGCGTTGTCCAGGGTGAAGCTTTCTTT.

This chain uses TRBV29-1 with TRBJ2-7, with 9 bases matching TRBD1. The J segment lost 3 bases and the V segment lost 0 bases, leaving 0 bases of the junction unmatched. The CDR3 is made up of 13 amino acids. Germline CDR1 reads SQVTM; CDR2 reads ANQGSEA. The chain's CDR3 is CSVEETGGYEQYF. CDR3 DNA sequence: TGCAGCGTTGAAGAGACAGGGGGCTACGAGCAGTACTTC.

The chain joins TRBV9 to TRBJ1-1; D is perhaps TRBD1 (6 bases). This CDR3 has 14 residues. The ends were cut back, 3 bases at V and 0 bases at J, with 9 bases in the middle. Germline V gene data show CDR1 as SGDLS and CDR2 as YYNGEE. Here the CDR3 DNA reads TGTGCCAGCAGCGGGAGGGGGATGAACACTGAAGCTTTCTTT. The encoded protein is CASSGRGMNTEAFF.

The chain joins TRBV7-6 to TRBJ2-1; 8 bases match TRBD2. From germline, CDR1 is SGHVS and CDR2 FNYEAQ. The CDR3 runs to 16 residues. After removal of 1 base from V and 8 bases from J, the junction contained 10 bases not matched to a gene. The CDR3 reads CASSLGGGGAGDEQFF. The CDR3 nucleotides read TGTGCCAGCAGCTTAGGGGGCGGGGGAGCGGGAGATGAGCAGTTCTTC.

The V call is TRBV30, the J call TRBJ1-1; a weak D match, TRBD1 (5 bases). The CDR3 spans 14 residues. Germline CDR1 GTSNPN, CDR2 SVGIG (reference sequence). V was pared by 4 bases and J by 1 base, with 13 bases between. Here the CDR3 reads CAWTPRAQNTEAFF. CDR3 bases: TGTGCCTGGACCCCCAGGGCCCAGAACACTGAAGCTTTCTTT.

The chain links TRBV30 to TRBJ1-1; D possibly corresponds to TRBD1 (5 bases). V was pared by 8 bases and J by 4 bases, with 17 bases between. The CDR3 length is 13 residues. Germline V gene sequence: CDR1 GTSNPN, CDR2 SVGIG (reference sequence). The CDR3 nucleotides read TGTGCCGGGCAGGGTCCGGGCCCCACTGAAGCTTTCTTT. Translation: CAGQGPGPTEAFF.

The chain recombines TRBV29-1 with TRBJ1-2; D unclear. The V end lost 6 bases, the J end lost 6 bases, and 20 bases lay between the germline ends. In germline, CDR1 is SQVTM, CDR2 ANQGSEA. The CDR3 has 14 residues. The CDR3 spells CSVENYGQMDGYTF. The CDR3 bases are TGCAGCGTCGAAAACTACGGGCAAATGGATGGCTACACCTTC.

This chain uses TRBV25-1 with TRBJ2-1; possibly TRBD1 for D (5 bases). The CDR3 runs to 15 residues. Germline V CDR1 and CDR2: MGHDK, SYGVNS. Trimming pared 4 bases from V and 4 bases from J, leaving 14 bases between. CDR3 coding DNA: TGTGCCAGCAGTGGAGAAAAAACAGGATACAATGAGCAGTTCTTC. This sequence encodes CASSGEKTGYNEQFF.

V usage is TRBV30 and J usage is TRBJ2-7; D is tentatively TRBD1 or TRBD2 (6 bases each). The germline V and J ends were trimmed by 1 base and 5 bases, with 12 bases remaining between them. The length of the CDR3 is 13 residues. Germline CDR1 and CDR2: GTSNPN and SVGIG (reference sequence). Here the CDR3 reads CAWSAWGAHEQYF. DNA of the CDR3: TGTGCCTGGAGTGCTTGGGGGGCCCACGAGCAGTACTTC.